The 21 T cell receptor beta chains below come from one sample, sequenced in a study of OX40 agonist ivuxolimab in advanced cancers. Sequencing was performed with immunoSEQ multiplex PCR; in TCRdb, only in-frame clones are kept and a portion is missing. The top ten hold approximately 12% of the sample, which has just over 60,000 clones, 80% to 95% seen once. The sample was CD4+ or CD8+ T cells sorted from blood, taken in a trial of the OX40 agonist ivuxolimab. The source of these receptors is an adult with an advanced solid tumor such as melanoma, head and neck, liver or kidney cancer.

The chain employs TRBV27 and TRBJ2-1; 10 bases fit TRBD1. Germline assignment: CDR1 MNHEY and CDR2 SMNVEV (reference sequence). The CDR3 has 15 residues. V gave up 3 bases and J gave up 3 bases; unmatched junction bases: 2. CDR3 residues: CASSFRTGGYNEQFF. The CDR3, as DNA: TGTGCCAGCAGTTTCCGGACAGGGGGCTACAATGAGCAGTTCTTC.

The chain has TRBV10-3 and TRBJ2-1; D not certain. This CDR3 has 13 amino acids. The germline V gene has CDR1 ENHRY and CDR2 SYGVKD. The V end lost 0 bases, the J end lost 9 bases, and 9 bases lay between the germline ends. In DNA form, the CDR3 reads TGTGCCATCAGTGAGTCGATCTTAGGTGAGCAGTTCTTC. Translating gives CAISESILGEQFF.

This chain connects TRBV27 to TRBJ1-5, with D possibly matching TRBD1 (5 bases). Trimming took off 2 bases at V and 5 bases at J, with 10 bases between the two ends. Germline CDR1 reads MNHEY; CDR2 reads SMNVEV (reference sequence). This CDR3 is built from 14 residues. The CDR3 bases are TGTGCCAGCAGTTTAGAGGGGAGTTATCAGCCCCAGCATTTT. Residues: CASSLEGSYQPQHF.

The chain has TRBV7-9 and TRBJ2-1, with 12 bases aligning to TRBD2. Germline CDR1 SEHNR, CDR2 FQNEAQ (reference sequence). The CDR3 loop spans 15 amino acids. V lost 7 bases, J lost 5 bases, and 6 bases stayed unmatched. CDR3 DNA: TGTGCCAGCACCGATGCTAGCGGGAGGGACAATGAGCAGTTCTTC. Amino acid sequence: CASTDASGRDNEQFF.

The CDR3 nucleotides are TGTGCCAGCAGCCGAGAGACCCAGTACTTC. It translates to CASSRETQYF. The V gene is TRBV25-1, the J gene TRBJ2-5; D is unresolved. The CDR3 extends over 10 amino acids. Per germline, CDR1 MGHDK and CDR2 SYGVNS. The V end lost 6 bases, the J end lost 4 bases, and 3 bases lay between the germline ends.

This clone was counted once. CDR3 loop: CATSAMQAYGYTF. In nucleotides, the CDR3 is TGTGCCACCTCAGCTATGCAAGCCTATGGCTACACCTTC. This chain connects TRBV15 to TRBJ1-2; no firm D call. This CDR3 is built from 13 residues. V dropped 8 bases and J dropped 4 bases, with 14 bases sitting between them. Germline V gene lookup returns CDR1 LNHNV and CDR2 YYDKDF (reference sequence).

The CDR3 here is CASSTRQGARYNEQFF. As DNA, the CDR3 is TGTGCCAGTAGTACAAGACAGGGGGCGAGGTACAATGAGCAGTTCTTC. This chain uses TRBV19 with TRBJ2-1; 10 bases fit TRBD1. Germline CDR1 LNHDA, CDR2 SQIVND (reference sequence). J was trimmed by 4 bases and V by 4 bases; bases with no gene match: 7. The CDR3 is made up of 16 amino acids.

Here the CDR3 DNA reads TGTGCCAGCAGCGGGAGCCCCTACGAGCAGTACTTC. It codes for CASSGSPYEQYF. The V call is TRBV27, the J call TRBJ2-7; D is possibly TRBD2 (6 bases). Germline lookup yields CDR1 MNHEY and CDR2 SMNVEV (reference sequence). Trimming stripped 6 bases from V and 2 bases from J, with 8 bases between. The CDR3 totals 12 residues.

The V and J genes are TRBV2 and TRBJ2-7; 9 nucleotides align to TRBD2. The CDR3 totals 13 residues. Unmatched junction bases numbered 7, after V lost 7 bases and J lost 6 bases. From germline, CDR1 is SNHLY and CDR2 FYNNEI. CDR3 coding DNA: TGTGCCAGCAACTTAGCGGGAGTGCGCGAGCAGTACTTC. This sequence encodes CASNLAGVREQYF.

V is TRBV25-1 and J is TRBJ2-5; unclear D gene. The CDR3 runs to 10 residues. The V gene lost 2 bases and the J gene lost 6 bases, with 1 base spanning the gap. Germline loops: CDR1 MGHDK, CDR2 SYGVNS. As DNA, the CDR3 is TGTGCCAGCAGTGAAAAGACCCAGTACTTC. This codes for CASSEKTQYF.

The chain links TRBV4-1 to TRBJ2-1; 11 positions match TRBD1. Germline CDR1 reads MGHRA; CDR2 reads YSYEKL. The V segment lost 4 bases and the J segment 6 bases; nucleotides outside the gene matches: 8. There are 16 residues in the CDR3. The CDR3 bases are TGCGCCAGCAGCCGAGAACCGGGACAGGGGGGCAATGAGCAGTTCTTC. Protein sequence: CASSREPGQGGNEQFF.

V and J are TRBV11-2 and TRBJ2-1, with 9 bases lining up with TRBD1. V shed 1 base and J 4 bases; nucleotides not matched to a gene: 5. Germline V gives CDR1 SGHAT, CDR2 FQNNGV. The CDR3 has 16 amino acids. The CDR3 reads CASSLAPGQGYNEQFF. The CDR3 region has the DNA TGTGCCAGCAGCTTAGCTCCGGGACAGGGATACAATGAGCAGTTCTTC.

The V gene is TRBV7-2, the J gene TRBJ2-1; 12 bases match TRBD2. CDR1 and CDR2 (germline): SGHTA, FQGNSA. Unmatched junction bases numbered 12, after V lost 5 bases and J lost 4 bases. The CDR3 runs to 18 residues. This CDR3 reads CASSPRDRLAGVYNEQFF. For the CDR3, the DNA is TGTGCCAGCAGCCCCCGGGATCGACTAGCGGGAGTGTACAATGAGCAGTTCTTC.

This sequence joins TRBV11-2 and TRBJ2-7; 7 positions match TRBD2. The CDR3 length is 16 residues. Germline lookup yields CDR1 SGHAT and CDR2 FQNNGV. J was trimmed by 3 bases and V by 1 base; bases with no gene match: 9. CDR3 residues: CASSLAWGGTNYEQYF. The CDR3 DNA follows: TGTGCCAGCAGCTTAGCCTGGGGGGGAACAAACTACGAGCAGTACTTC.

CDR3 protein: CASSLDGSYEQYF. In nucleotides, the CDR3 is TGTGCCAGCAGCTTAGACGGTAGCTACGAGCAGTACTTC. The genes are TRBV7-2 and TRBJ2-7; D gene ambiguous. The CDR3 spans 13 residues. Trimming removed 1 base from V and 3 bases from J, with 7 bases in between. CDR1 is SGHTA and CDR2 is FQGNSA in the germline V gene.

V usage is TRBV6-1 and J usage is TRBJ1-1; D ambiguous. The CDR3 has 15 amino acids. The germline V gene encodes CDR1 MNHNS and CDR2 SASEGT. Trimming pared 7 bases from V and 4 bases from J, leaving 19 bases between. The CDR3 loop reads CASTRGVEGSTEAFF. CDR3 coding DNA: TGTGCCAGCACTAGAGGCGTAGAAGGAAGCACTGAAGCTTTCTTT.

The chain uses TRBV4-1 and TRBJ2-1; D assignment may be TRBD1 or TRBD2 (6 bases each). The length of the CDR3 is 14 residues. Germline CDR1 and CDR2: MGHRA and YSYEKL. Deletions cut 0 bases from V and 9 bases from J, with 12 bases between. CDR3 amino acids: CASSQDVGGGEQFF. DNA for the CDR3: TGCGCCAGCAGCCAAGACGTGGGGGGCGGTGAGCAGTTCTTC.

The CDR3 sequence: CAIISGNEQFF. The CDR3 DNA sequence: TGTGCCATTATTAGCGGTAATGAGCAGTTCTTC. The chain is built from TRBV19 and TRBJ2-1, with TRBD2 as a possible D gene (6 bases). CDR1 is LNHDA and CDR2 is SQIVND in the germline V gene (reference sequence). The CDR3 loop spans 11 amino acids. The ends were cut back, 10 bases at V and 7 bases at J, with 11 bases in the middle.

The chain couples TRBV29-1 to TRBJ2-1, with no clear D. The CDR3 length is 10 residues. Germline CDR1 reads SQVTM; CDR2 reads ANQGSEA. Trimming took 5 bases from V and 7 from J, leaving 6 bases between them. DNA for the CDR3: TGCAGCGTTAGCGTGAATGAGCAGTTCTTC. Its translation is CSVSVNEQFF.

This sequence joins TRBV27 and TRBJ2-3; TRBD2 might be the D (6 bases). The CDR3 contains 16 residues. The V end was cut by 0 bases, the J end by 7 bases, with 17 bases between. The germline V gene encodes CDR1 MNHEY and CDR2 SMNVEV (reference sequence). CDR3 protein: CASSLSSRLVGNTQYF. CDR3 nucleotides: TGTGCCAGCAGTTTATCGAGTAGACTAGTTGGAAATACGCAGTATTTT.

The CDR3 is CASSLGLTSSYEQYF. DNA for the CDR3: TGTGCCAGCAGCTTGGGGCTGACTAGCTCCTACGAGCAGTACTTC. The rearrangement links TRBV5-6 to TRBJ2-7; weak D call: TRBD2 (6 bases). The CDR3 is 15 residues long. Germline CDR1 reads SGHDT; CDR2 reads YYEEEE. V lost 0 bases to trimming and J lost 0 bases, with 10 bases between them.